These T cell receptor beta chains were read from a single sample in a study of blood T cell repertoires in COVID-19. Repertoires were generated with immunoSEQ multiplex PCR, while TCRdb's copy carries only in-frame clones and drops some. The table includes more than 100,000 clones, more than 75% detected once. The sequenced sample consisted of peripheral blood. The receptors come from a man between 70 and 80 years old with active COVID-19. The CDR3 runs from the conserved cysteine through the conserved F or W. The D gene is left open where the match is weak. Clone size, where shown, is once, few, many, or a class for clones that have expanded.

J gene	clone size	D gene	V gene	CDR3 protein	CDR3 DNA
TRBJ2-1	NA	TRBD2	TRBV5-4	CASSQSGRAPYNEQFF	TGTGCCAGCAGCCAGAGCGGGAGGGCCCCCTACAATGAGCAGTTCTTC
TRBJ2-5	NA	TRBD2	TRBV3-1/TRBV3-2	CASSLTGGRVQETQYF	TGTGCCAGCAGCCTTACTGGGGGGAGGGTCCAAGAGACCCAGTACTTC
TRBJ1-2	NA	NA	TRBV21-1	CAPTYGYTF	TGTGCCCCTACTTATGGCTACACCTTC
TRBJ1-1	once	NA	TRBV5-1	CASSLGGGNTEAFF	TGCGCCAGCAGCTTGGGCGGGGGCAACACTGAAGCTTTCTTT
TRBJ1-6	few	NA	TRBV4-2	CASSQGGQLSYNSPLHF	TGTGCCAGCAGCCAGGGTGGACAGTTATCCTATAATTCACCCCTCCACTTT
TRBJ2-3	NA	TRBD1	TRBV27	CASSPTRQGVTDTQYF	TGTGCCAGCAGTCCAACCAGACAGGGGGTAACAGATACGCAGTATTTT
TRBJ1-3	NA	TRBD1	TRBV5-1	CASSPRGTGESGNTIYF	TGCGCCAGCAGCCCCAGAGGGACAGGGGAATCTGGAAACACCATATATTTT
TRBJ2-1	NA	NA	TRBV19	CASSIGEGAVNEQFF	TGTGCCAGTAGTATAGGTGAAGGGGCGGTCAATGAGCAGTTCTTC
TRBJ1-2	NA	TRBD1	TRBV28	CASSLESGGTYGYTF	TGTGCCAGCAGTTTGGAATCAGGGGGTACCTATGGCTACACCTTC
TRBJ2-1	few	TRBD2	TRBV5-1	CASSLATSGSMNEQFF	TGCGCCAGCAGCTTGGCCACTAGCGGGAGTATGAATGAGCAGTTCTTC